The following is a T cell receptor beta chain sequence with its context. Its antigen is currently unknown. Together with a sample-barcoded 5' primer, a J-beta primer mix was included in a second PCR lasting roughly 6 to 12 cycles. Using its own MiXCR run on the 5' RACE reads, TCRdb lists one record per CDR3 protein. Of 600,000 to 800,000 distinct CDR3 sequences listed, around 52% are singletons. There are 15 residues in the CDR3. Germline CDR1 and CDR2: DFQATT and SNEGSKA (reference sequence). V lost 6 bases, J lost 5 bases, and 20 bases lay in between. This entry comes from a study of blood T cells in healthy people across ages. Study in general: For every two T cells, template switching captured about one barcoded beta molecule. Whole-study findings and limits: Older age went with lower TCR beta diversity per million T cells, in a roughly linear way.

With each sample, at least 5 micrograms of total RNA were extracted. Sequenced sample: blood. The sequence derives from a woman of 80 years or more in good health. The chain couples TRBV20-1 to TRBJ1-5; D unclear. The CDR3 nucleotides are TGCAGTGCCGGACGCCTCGGGCAGGCCTATCAGCCCCAGCATTTT. Its protein product is CSAGRLGQAYQPQHF.